This entry is about one TCR beta chain. Its antigen is unknown. This sample was included in a study of cytomegalovirus exposure and HLA in healthy donors. Study at large: The 110 or so validation repertoires used the same platform as the 650 to 850 first-cohort repertoires, a later analysis reported. Study-wide points: The CMV antigen specificity of a few CMV-associated chains was confirmed through in vitro analysis.

Libraries were prepared by immunoSEQ multiplex PCR; TCRdb keeps only in-frame clonotypes and omits some of them. Here the sample spans about 170,000 clones, 70% to 90% being singletons. Germline values: CDR1 MNHNS, CDR2 SASEGT. Between the trimmed V and J ends, which lost 4 bases and 1 base, there was a span of 15 bases. There are 16 residues in the CDR3. Donors came from a validation cohort of some 130 subjects, distinct from the first 666-subject cohort. The chain couples TRBV6-1 to TRBJ2-3; D not resolved. Source material: PBMCs. The sequence was collected from a woman aged 25 to 39 in good health and CMV-seronegative. The CDR3 is CASSVTSASGTDTQYF. The CDR3 DNA follows: TGTGCCAGCAGTGTAACATCCGCCTCCGGCACAGATACGCAGTATTTT.